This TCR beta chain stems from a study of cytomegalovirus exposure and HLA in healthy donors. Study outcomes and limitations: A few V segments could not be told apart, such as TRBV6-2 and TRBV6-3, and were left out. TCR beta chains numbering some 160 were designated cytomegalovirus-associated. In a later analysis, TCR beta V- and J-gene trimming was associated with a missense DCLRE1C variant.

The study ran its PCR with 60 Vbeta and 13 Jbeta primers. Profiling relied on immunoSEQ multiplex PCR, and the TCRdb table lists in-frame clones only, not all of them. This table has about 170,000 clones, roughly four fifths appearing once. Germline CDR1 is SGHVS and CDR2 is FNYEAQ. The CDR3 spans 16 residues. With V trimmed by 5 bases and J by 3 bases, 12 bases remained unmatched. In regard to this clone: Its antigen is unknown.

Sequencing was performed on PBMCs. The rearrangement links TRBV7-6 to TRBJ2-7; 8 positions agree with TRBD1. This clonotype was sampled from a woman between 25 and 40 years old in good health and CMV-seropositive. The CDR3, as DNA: TGTGCCAGCAGCCCCCAACAGGGGGTCCGGGGCTACGAGCAGTACTTC. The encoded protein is CASSPQQGVRGYEQYF.